What follows are 4 T cell receptor beta chains derived from one specimen sequenced in a study of blood T cell repertoires in COVID-19. Generated by immunoSEQ multiplex PCR, the TCRdb table keeps only in-frame clones and is missing some. The sample shows 250,000 to 400,000 clones, roughly 88% of them seen only once. The sequencing input was peripheral blood. The receptors derive from a woman aged 25 to 39 with COVID-19, enrolled during active disease.

This rearrangement joins TRBV15 to TRBJ1-5; D may be TRBD1 (5 bases). V gave up 3 bases and J gave up 3 bases, with 15 bases separating them. This CDR3 has 16 amino acids. Germline V CDR1 and CDR2: LNHNV, YYDKDF (reference sequence). The CDR3 is CATSSPDTLPNQPQHF. CDR3 DNA: TGTGCCACCAGCAGCCCGGACACCCTCCCCAATCAGCCCCAGCATTTT.

This rearrangement joins TRBV3-1 (or the pseudogene TRBV3-2) to TRBJ2-7; tentative D call: TRBD2 (6 bases). The germline V gene encodes CDR1 LGHDT and CDR2 YNNKEL (reference sequence). This CDR3 spans 15 amino acids. V was clipped by 3 bases and J by 1 base, with 13 bases between them. The CDR3: CASSQEGGLSYEQYF. The CDR3 bases are TGTGCCAGCAGCCAGGAGGGAGGTTTGTCCTACGAGCAGTACTTC.

This chain joins TRBV28 and TRBJ1-4; 10 positions agree with TRBD1. This CDR3 contains 14 residues. Looked up from germline, CDR1 is MDHEN and CDR2 is SYDVKM. Trimming removed 5 bases from V and 8 bases from J; junction bases left unmatched: 5. This CDR3 is CASSRTGGREKLFF. CDR3 coding DNA: TGTGCCAGCAGTCGGACAGGGGGGCGGGAAAAACTGTTTTTT.

This rearrangement joins TRBV19 to TRBJ2-2; no definite D call. Germline V gene lookup returns CDR1 LNHDA and CDR2 SQIVND (reference sequence). Trimming cost V 7 bases and J 6 bases, with 9 bases left between them. This CDR3 has 12 amino acids. The CDR3, as DNA: TGTGCCAGTAATAACGGTCCCGGGGAGCTGTTTTTT. Protein: CASNNGPGELFF.